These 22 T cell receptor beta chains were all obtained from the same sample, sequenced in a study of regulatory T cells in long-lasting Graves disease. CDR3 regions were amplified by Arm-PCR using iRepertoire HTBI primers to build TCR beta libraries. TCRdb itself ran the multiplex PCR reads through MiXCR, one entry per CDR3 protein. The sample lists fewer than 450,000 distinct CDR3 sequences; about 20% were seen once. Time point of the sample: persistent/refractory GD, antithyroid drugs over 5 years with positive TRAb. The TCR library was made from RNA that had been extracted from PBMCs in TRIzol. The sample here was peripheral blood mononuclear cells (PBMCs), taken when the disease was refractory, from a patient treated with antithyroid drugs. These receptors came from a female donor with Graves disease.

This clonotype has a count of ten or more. CDR3 protein: CASSPSAGIAQPQHF. CDR3 bases: TGTGCCAGCAGTCCTTCCGCGGGGATTGCCCAGCCCCAGCATTTT. This chain joins TRBV28 and TRBJ1-5, with no clear D. From germline, CDR1 is MDHEN and CDR2 SYDVKM. This CDR3 has 15 amino acids. V was pared by 5 bases and J by 7 bases, with 18 bases between. The full variable domain, completed using reference TRBV28 and TRBJ1-5, is DVKVTQSSRYLVKRTGEKVFLECVQDMDHENMFWYRQDPGLGLRLIYFSYDVKMKEKGDIPEGYSVSREKKERFSLILESASTNQTSMYLCASSPSAGIAQPQHFGDGTRLSIL.

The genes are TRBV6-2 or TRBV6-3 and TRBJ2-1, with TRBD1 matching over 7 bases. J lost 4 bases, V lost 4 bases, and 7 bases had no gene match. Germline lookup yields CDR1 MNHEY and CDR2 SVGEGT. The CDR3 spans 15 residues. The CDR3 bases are TGTGCCAGCAGTTTATCGGGACAGACTTACAATGAGCAGTTCTTC. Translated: CASSLSGQTYNEQFF.

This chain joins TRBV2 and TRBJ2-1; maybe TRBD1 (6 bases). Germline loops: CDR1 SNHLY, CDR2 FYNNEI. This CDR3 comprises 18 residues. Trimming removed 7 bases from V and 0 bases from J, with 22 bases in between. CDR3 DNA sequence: TGTGCCAGCATGACGGACAGTCGCTCCTTCGACTCCTACAATGAGCAGTTCTTC. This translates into CASMTDSRSFDSYNEQFF.

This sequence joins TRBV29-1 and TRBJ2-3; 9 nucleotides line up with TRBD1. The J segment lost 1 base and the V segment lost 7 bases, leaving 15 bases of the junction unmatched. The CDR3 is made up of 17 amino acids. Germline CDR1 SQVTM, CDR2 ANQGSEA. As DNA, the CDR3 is TGCAGCGCCGAACGCAACAGGGGGCGATTTGGCACAGATACGCAGTATTTT. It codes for CSAERNRGRFGTDTQYF.

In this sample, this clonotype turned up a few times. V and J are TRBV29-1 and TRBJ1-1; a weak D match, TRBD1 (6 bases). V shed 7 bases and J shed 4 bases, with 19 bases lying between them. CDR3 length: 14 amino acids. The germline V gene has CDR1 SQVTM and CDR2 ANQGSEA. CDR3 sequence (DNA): TGCAGCGCAACTGAGGGGGGTATAGGCACTGAAGCTTTCTTT. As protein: CSATEGGIGTEAFF.

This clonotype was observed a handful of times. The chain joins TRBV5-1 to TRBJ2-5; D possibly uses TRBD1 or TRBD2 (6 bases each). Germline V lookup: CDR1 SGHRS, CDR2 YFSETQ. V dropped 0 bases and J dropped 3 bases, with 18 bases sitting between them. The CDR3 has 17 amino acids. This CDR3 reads CASSLAVGARGKETQYF. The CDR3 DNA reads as TGCGCCAGCAGCTTGGCTGTGGGGGCGCGGGGTAAAGAGACCCAGTACTTC.

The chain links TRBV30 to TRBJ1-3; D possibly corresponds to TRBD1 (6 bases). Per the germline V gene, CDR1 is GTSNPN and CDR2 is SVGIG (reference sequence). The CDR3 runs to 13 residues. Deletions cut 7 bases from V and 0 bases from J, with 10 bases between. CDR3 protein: CALQGNSGNTIYF. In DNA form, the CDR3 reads TGTGCCTTACAGGGAAACTCTGGAAACACCATATATTTT.

The CDR3 bases are TGTGCCACCGGGCGGACGCAAGAGACCCAGTACTTC. It is translated as CATGRTQETQYF. V is TRBV10-3 and J is TRBJ2-5, with D uncertain. Per the germline V gene, CDR1 is ENHRY and CDR2 is SYGVKD. This CDR3 spans 12 amino acids. V lost 10 bases, J lost 2 bases, and 11 bases lay in between.

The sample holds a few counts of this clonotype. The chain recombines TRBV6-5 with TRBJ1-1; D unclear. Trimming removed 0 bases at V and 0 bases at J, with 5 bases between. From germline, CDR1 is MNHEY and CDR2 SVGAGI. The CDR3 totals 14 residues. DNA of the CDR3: TGTGCCAGCAGTTACTCTTTTCTGAACACTGAAGCTTTCTTT. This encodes CASSYSFLNTEAFF.

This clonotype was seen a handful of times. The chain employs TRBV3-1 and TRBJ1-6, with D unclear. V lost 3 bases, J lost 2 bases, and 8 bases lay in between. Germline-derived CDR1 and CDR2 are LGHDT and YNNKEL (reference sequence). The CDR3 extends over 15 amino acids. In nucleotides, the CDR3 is TGTGCCAGCAGCCAGGTCGATGCCTATAATTCACCCCTCCACTTT. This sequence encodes CASSQVDAYNSPLHF.

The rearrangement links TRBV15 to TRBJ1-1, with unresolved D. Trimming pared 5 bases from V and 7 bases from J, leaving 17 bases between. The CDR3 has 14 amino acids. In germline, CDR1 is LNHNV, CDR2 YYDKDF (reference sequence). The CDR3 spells CATSWSGRAYEAFF. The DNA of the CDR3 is TGTGCCACCAGCTGGTCCGGACGGGCTTATGAAGCTTTCTTT.

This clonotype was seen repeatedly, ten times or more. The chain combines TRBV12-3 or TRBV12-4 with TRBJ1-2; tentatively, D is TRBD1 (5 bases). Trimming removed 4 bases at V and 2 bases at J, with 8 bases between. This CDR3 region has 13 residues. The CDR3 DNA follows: TGTGCCAGCAGTTGGACACTCAACTATGGCTACACCTTC. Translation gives CASSWTLNYGYTF.

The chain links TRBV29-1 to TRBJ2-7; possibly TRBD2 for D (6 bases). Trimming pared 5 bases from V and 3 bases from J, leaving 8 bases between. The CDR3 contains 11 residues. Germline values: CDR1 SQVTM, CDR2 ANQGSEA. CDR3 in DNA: TGCAGCGTTAATAGCGGCTACGAGCAGTACTTC. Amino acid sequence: CSVNSGYEQYF.

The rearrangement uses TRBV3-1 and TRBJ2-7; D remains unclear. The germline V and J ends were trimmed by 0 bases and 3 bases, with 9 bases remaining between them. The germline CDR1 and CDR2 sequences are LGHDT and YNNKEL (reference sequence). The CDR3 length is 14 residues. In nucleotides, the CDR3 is TGTGCCAGCAGCCAAGATCTACCGTTCTACGAGCAGTACTTC. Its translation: CASSQDLPFYEQYF.

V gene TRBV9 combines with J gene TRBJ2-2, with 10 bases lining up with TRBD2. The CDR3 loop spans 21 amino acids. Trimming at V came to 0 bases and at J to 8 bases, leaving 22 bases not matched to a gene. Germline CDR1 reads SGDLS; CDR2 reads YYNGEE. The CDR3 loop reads CASSVEQGIQREGLVGGELFF. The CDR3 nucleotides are TGTGCCAGCAGCGTAGAACAGGGCATCCAGCGGGAGGGCCTGGTAGGAGGGGAGCTGTTTTTT.

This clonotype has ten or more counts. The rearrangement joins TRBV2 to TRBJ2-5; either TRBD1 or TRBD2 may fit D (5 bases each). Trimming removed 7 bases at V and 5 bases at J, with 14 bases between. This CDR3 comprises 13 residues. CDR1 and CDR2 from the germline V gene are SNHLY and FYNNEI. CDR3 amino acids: CASMVLAGETQYF. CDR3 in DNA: TGTGCCAGCATGGTCCTAGCAGGGGAGACCCAGTACTTC.

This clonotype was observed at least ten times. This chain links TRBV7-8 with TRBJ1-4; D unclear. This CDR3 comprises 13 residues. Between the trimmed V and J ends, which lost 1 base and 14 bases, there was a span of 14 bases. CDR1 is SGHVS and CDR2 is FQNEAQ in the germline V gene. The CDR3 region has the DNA TGTGCCAGCAGCTTAGGATCCGGGAGGTCTCTGTTTTTT. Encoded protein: CASSLGSGRSLFF.

The DNA for the CDR3 is TGTGCCAGCAGTCCGGCCGGGCCTAGCTCCTACGAGCAGTACTTC. Its protein product is CASSPAGPSSYEQYF. The gene calls are TRBV27 and TRBJ2-7; D unresolved. Germline assignment: CDR1 MNHEY and CDR2 SMNVEV (reference sequence). The CDR3 loop spans 15 amino acids. With 5 bases removed from V and 0 bases from J, the gap between germline ends came to 14 bases.

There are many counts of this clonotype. The CDR3 sequence: CASSYRDAGSNTEAFF. In nucleotides, the CDR3 is TGTGCCAGCAGTTACCGGGACGCCGGCTCAAACACTGAAGCTTTCTTT. The chain carries TRBV6-5 and TRBJ1-1; D possibly corresponds to TRBD1 (5 bases). CDR1 is MNHEY and CDR2 is SVGAGI in the germline V gene. V dropped 2 bases and J dropped 2 bases, with 15 bases sitting between them. The CDR3 is made up of 16 amino acids.

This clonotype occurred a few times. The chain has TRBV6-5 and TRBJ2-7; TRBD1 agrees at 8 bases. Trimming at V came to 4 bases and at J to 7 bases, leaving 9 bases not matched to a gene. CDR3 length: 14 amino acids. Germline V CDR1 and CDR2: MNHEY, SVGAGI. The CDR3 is CASSSRTGIGEQYF. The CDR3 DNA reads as TGTGCCAGCAGTTCCCGGACAGGGATTGGGGAGCAGTACTTC.

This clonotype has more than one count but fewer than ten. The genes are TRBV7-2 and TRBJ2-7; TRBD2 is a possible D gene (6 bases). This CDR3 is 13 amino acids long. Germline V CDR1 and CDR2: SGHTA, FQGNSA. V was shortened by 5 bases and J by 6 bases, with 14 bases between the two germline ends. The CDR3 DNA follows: TGTGCCAGCAGCGCAAGCCGGGAGCCCGAGCAGTACTTC. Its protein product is CASSASREPEQYF.

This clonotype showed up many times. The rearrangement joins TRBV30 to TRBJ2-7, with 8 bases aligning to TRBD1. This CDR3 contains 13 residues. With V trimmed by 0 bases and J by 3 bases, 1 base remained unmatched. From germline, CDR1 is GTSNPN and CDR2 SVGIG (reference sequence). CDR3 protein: CAWSVDRVYEQYF. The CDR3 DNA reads TGTGCCTGGAGTGTGGACAGGGTCTACGAGCAGTACTTC.